The 8 T cell receptor beta chains given below trace back to one sample, sequenced in a study of T-cell reconstitution after alpha-beta-depleted transplantation in children. TCRbeta library preparation incorporated unique molecular identifiers. MiXCR, applied by TCRdb to the PCR reads, yields one record per CDR3 protein. The data show about 240,000 distinct CDR3 sequences, 12% seen once. The sample consisted of PBMCs from the stem cell graft donor, taken from the stem cell graft. The receptors derive from a human donor who donated a stem cell graft to a child with acute lymphoblastic leukemia.

At least ten counts were recorded for this clonotype. This chain uses TRBV7-9 with TRBJ1-2; D possibly corresponds to TRBD1 (6 bases). Trimming stripped 5 bases from V and 4 bases from J, with 14 bases between. Germline V gene data show CDR1 as SEHNR and CDR2 as FQNEAQ (reference sequence). The CDR3 extends over 14 amino acids. This CDR3 is CASSLTGGRYGYTF. The CDR3, as DNA: TGTGCCAGCAGCCTAACCGGGGGGCGCTATGGCTACACCTTC.

This clonotype was found once. A read error may explain this, as a much larger clone is one base away. The rearrangement joins TRBV4-1 to TRBJ2-7, with TRBD2 identical over 7 bases. The CDR3 loop spans 17 amino acids. Per the germline V gene, CDR1 is MGHRA and CDR2 is YSYEKL. CDR3 DNA: TGCGCCACCAGCCAAGATTGGTTGGGGACTATCCCCCACGAGCAGTACTTC. The encoded protein is CATSQDWLGTIPHEQYF.

This clonotype was recorded many times. The chain couples TRBV19 to TRBJ2-7; TRBD2 matches at 7 bases. From germline, CDR1 is LNHDA and CDR2 SQIVND (reference sequence). The CDR3 has 15 amino acids. Trimming took 5 bases from V and 3 from J; bases not matched to a gene: 10. In nucleotides, the CDR3 is TGTGCCAGTAGTGCCTTGGCTAGCGGTAGCTACGAGCAGTACTTC. Encoded protein: CASSALASGSYEQYF.

This clonotype was counted many times. The chain has TRBV6-6 and TRBJ1-1; D remains ambiguous. The germline CDR1 and CDR2 sequences are MNHNY and SVGAGI (reference sequence). CDR3 length: 11 amino acids. V lost 8 bases to trimming and J lost 0 bases, with 4 bases between them. The DNA of the CDR3 is TGTGCCAGCGGGATGAACACTGAAGCTTTCTTT. This translates into CASGMNTEAFF.

This clonotype has ten or more counts. The V call is TRBV7-6, the J call TRBJ2-7, with 7 bases lining up with TRBD1. The J segment lost 6 bases and the V segment lost 5 bases, leaving 10 bases of the junction unmatched. Germline loops: CDR1 SGHVS, CDR2 FNYEAQ. The CDR3 is made up of 14 amino acids. Here the CDR3 DNA reads TGTGCCAGCAGCCCGACAGGGTCAAGATCCGAGCAGTACTTC. Translated, it gives CASSPTGSRSEQYF.

This clonotype was recorded many times. V and J are TRBV11-3 and TRBJ2-1; D possibly uses TRBD1 or TRBD2 (5 bases each). This CDR3 contains 12 residues. V dropped 5 bases and J dropped 6 bases, with 8 bases sitting between them. Germline loops: CDR1 SGHNT, CDR2 YENEEA. The CDR3 loop is CASSRGVNEQFF. In DNA form, the CDR3 reads TGTGCCAGCAGCCGGGGCGTCAATGAGCAGTTCTTC.

This clonotype has ten or more counts. V gene TRBV7-2 combines with J gene TRBJ1-2, with D perhaps matching TRBD1 (6 bases). This CDR3 is 15 amino acids long. CDR1 is SGHTA and CDR2 is FQGNSA in the germline V gene. V was cut by 0 bases and J by 3 bases, with 11 bases left in between. For the CDR3, the DNA is TGTGCCAGCAGCTTAGCGGGGAAGGGGGACTATGGCTACACCTTC. It is translated as CASSLAGKGDYGYTF.

This chain connects TRBV20-1 to TRBJ1-3, with a possible D match to TRBD1 (5 bases). The germline gives CDR1 DFQATT, CDR2 SNEGSKA (reference sequence). V was pared by 4 bases and J by 1 base, with 11 bases between. CDR3 length: 14 amino acids. CDR3 coding DNA: TGCAGTGCTACCCCTGGGACGTCTGGAAACACCATATATTTT. Protein product: CSATPGTSGNTIYF.